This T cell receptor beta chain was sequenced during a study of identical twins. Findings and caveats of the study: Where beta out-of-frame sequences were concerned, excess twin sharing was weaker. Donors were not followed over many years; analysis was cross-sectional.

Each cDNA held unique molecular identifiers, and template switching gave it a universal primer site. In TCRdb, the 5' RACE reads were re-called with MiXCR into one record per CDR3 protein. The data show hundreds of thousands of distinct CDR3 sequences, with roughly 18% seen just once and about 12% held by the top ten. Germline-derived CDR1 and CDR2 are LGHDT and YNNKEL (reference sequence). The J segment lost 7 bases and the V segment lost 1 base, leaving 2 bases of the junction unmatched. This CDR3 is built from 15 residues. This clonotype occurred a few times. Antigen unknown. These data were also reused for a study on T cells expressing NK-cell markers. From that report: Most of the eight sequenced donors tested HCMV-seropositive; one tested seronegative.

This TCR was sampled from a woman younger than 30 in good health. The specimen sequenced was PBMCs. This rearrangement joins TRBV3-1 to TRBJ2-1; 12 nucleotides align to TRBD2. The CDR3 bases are TGTGCCAGCAGCCAAGTTCTAGCGGGAGGGAATGAGCAGTTCTTC. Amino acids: CASSQVLAGGNEQFF.